The clone carrying this T cell receptor beta chain turned up a few times. Trimming shortened V by 3 bases and J by 8 bases, and 14 bases separated the two germline ends. The CDR3 is made up of 14 amino acids. Germline CDR1 reads SGHKS; CDR2 reads YYEKEE (reference sequence). Treatment: randomized to nivolumab then ipilimumab (arm A) or the reverse (arm B). DNA-damaging chemotherapy had not been given to any patient beforehand. Live CD3+CD8+ CD19− CD56− cells were sorted from PBMCs. This record comes from a study of sequential checkpoint blockade in melanoma. Turning to the study itself: Patients were randomized 1:1 to nivolumab-then-ipilimumab or ipilimumab-then-nivolumab first-line. Each arm's sequence ended with maintenance nivolumab.

The table came from immunoSEQ multiplex PCR; TCRdb's copy has only in-frame clones and leaves some out. The table has 15,000 to 20,000 clones, roughly 71% seen once. The origin of this receptor is a human donor with melanoma. The rearrangement joins TRBV5-5 to TRBJ1-4, with D possibly matching TRBD1 (5 bases). Sample: CD8+ T cells sorted from blood (inferred from file names), taken from a patient given nivolumab and ipilimumab in sequence. The CDR3: CASSWRGEQEKLFF. CDR3 nucleotides: TGTGCCAGCAGCTGGCGGGGGGAACAAGAAAAACTGTTTTTT. Full variable domain (remainder filled in from reference TRBV5-5 and TRBJ1-4): DAGVTQSPTHLIKTRGQQVTLRCSPISGHKSVSWYQQVLGQGPQFIFQYYEKEERGRGNFPDRFSARQFPNYSSELNVNALLLGDSALYLCASSWRGEQEKLFFGSGTQLSVL.